A selection of T cell receptor beta chains follows, all from one sample in a study of blood T cell repertoires in COVID-19. Clones were read by immunoSEQ multiplex PCR, and TCRdb kept only the in-frame ones, dropping some. Of 70,000 or so clones listed, around 90% are singletons. Input material: peripheral blood. The receptors shown here come from a human donor in a cohort sampled during active COVID-19. The CDR3 runs from the conserved cysteine through the conserved F or W. Each record gives: D gene, J gene, V gene, clone size, CDR3 DNA, CDR3 protein. The D gene is left open where the match is weak. Size tells how often a clone was seen (once, few, many) or the class of an expanded clone, and some rows leave it out.

d_call: -
j_call: TRBJ2-1
v_call: TRBV11-2
clone_size: -
cdr3_nt: TGTGCCAGCAGCTTAGACCAGCGGGTTTATAATGAGCAGTTCTTC
cdr3_aa: CASSLDQRVYNEQFF

d_call: TRBD2
j_call: TRBJ2-5
v_call: TRBV5-1
clone_size: -
cdr3_nt: TGCGCCAGCAGCTTGGTCCTAGCGGGAGGGTACCAAGAGACCCAGTACTTC
cdr3_aa: CASSLVLAGGYQETQYF

d_call: TRBD1
j_call: TRBJ2-1
v_call: TRBV6-5
clone_size: -
cdr3_nt: TGTGCCAGCAGTTATTCGGACAGGGGCCCCTACAATGAGCAGTTCTTC
cdr3_aa: CASSYSDRGPYNEQFF

d_call: TRBD2
j_call: TRBJ2-1
v_call: TRBV6-2/TRBV6-3
clone_size: -
cdr3_nt: TGTGCCAGCAGCCACCGATCTAGCGGGATGTCCTACAATGAGCAGTTCTTC
cdr3_aa: CASSHRSSGMSYNEQFF

d_call: -
j_call: TRBJ1-5
v_call: TRBV5-1
clone_size: -
cdr3_nt: TGCGCCAGCAGCTCAGGGGAAGCGAGCAATCAGCCCCAGCATTTT
cdr3_aa: CASSSGEASNQPQHF

d_call: TRBD1
j_call: TRBJ2-7
v_call: TRBV6-2/TRBV6-3
clone_size: few
cdr3_nt: TGTGCCAGCAGTTATTCTCCGGGACAGGGAATCTACGAGCAGTACTTC
cdr3_aa: CASSYSPGQGIYEQYF

d_call: TRBD1
j_call: TRBJ2-5
v_call: TRBV6-5
clone_size: -
cdr3_nt: TGTGCCAGCAGAGGGACAGGGTCTGCTAAGACCCAGTACTTC
cdr3_aa: CASRGTGSAKTQYF

d_call: -
j_call: TRBJ1-2
v_call: TRBV5-4
clone_size: -
cdr3_nt: TGTGCCAGCAGCTTGCGGGGGATCGAGGGCTACACCTTC
cdr3_aa: CASSLRGIEGYTF

d_call: -
j_call: TRBJ1-6
v_call: TRBV27
clone_size: -
cdr3_nt: TGTGCCAGCAGTTTGAGTAATTCACCCCTCCACTTT
cdr3_aa: CASSLSNSPLHF

d_call: TRBD2
j_call: TRBJ2-4
v_call: TRBV6-5
clone_size: -
cdr3_nt: TGTGCCAGCAGGCTGACTAGCGGGAGCCAAAACATTCAGTACTTC
cdr3_aa: CASRLTSGSQNIQYF

d_call: -
j_call: TRBJ1-2
v_call: TRBV2
clone_size: -
cdr3_nt: TGTGCCAGCAGTGACAGGGGAAACTATGGCTACACCTTC
cdr3_aa: CASSDRGNYGYTF

d_call: -
j_call: TRBJ1-1
v_call: TRBV6-2/TRBV6-3
clone_size: -
cdr3_nt: TGTGCCAGCAGTGGGGCCGGAAGGCACACTGAAGCTTTCTTT
cdr3_aa: CASSGAGRHTEAFF

d_call: TRBD1
j_call: TRBJ2-1
v_call: TRBV19
clone_size: once
cdr3_nt: TGTGCCAGTAGCATAGGACAGGGCGATGAGCAGTTCTTC
cdr3_aa: CASSIGQGDEQFF

d_call: -
j_call: TRBJ1-2
v_call: TRBV7-2
clone_size: -
cdr3_nt: TGTGCCAGCAGCCCGACAAACTATGGCTACACCTTC
cdr3_aa: CASSPTNYGYTF

d_call: -
j_call: TRBJ1-4
v_call: TRBV7-2
clone_size: -
cdr3_nt: TGTGCCAGCAGCTTGGGCGTGGCAGGGATTAATGAAAAACTGTTTTTT
cdr3_aa: CASSLGVAGINEKLFF

d_call: -
j_call: TRBJ1-1
v_call: TRBV5-1
clone_size: -
cdr3_nt: TGCGCCAGCAGCTTGGGGCTGTTAAATGAAGCTTTCTTT
cdr3_aa: CASSLGLLNEAFF

d_call: TRBD2
j_call: TRBJ2-7
v_call: TRBV5-4
clone_size: once
cdr3_nt: TGTGCCAGCAGCCCTCGGACTAGCGGAGTGAGGGTGCAGTACTTC
cdr3_aa: CASSPRTSGVRVQYF

d_call: -
j_call: TRBJ2-7
v_call: TRBV28
clone_size: -
cdr3_nt: TGTGCCAGCAGGGGCAGTTCCGTCGTGGGCGAGCAGTACTTC
cdr3_aa: CASRGSSVVGEQYF

d_call: -
j_call: TRBJ2-7
v_call: TRBV27
clone_size: few
cdr3_nt: TGTGCCAGCAGTTCCACCCCTGGACTAAGTGAGCAGTACTTC
cdr3_aa: CASSSTPGLSEQYF

d_call: -
j_call: TRBJ1-2
v_call: TRBV7-9
clone_size: few
cdr3_nt: TGTGCCAGCAGCCGAACCGGACACGGCGTTTATGGCTACACCTTC
cdr3_aa: CASSRTGHGVYGYTF

d_call: -
j_call: TRBJ2-1
v_call: TRBV11-2
clone_size: -
cdr3_nt: TGTGCCAGCAGCTTAATCCTAGACGCCTACAATGAGCAGTTCTTC
cdr3_aa: CASSLILDAYNEQFF

d_call: -
j_call: TRBJ2-1
v_call: TRBV3-1/TRBV3-2
clone_size: -
cdr3_nt: TGTGCCAGCAGCCCCCAGCGGATCTCCTACAATGAGCAGTTCTTC
cdr3_aa: CASSPQRISYNEQFF

d_call: -
j_call: TRBJ2-7
v_call: TRBV2
clone_size: -
cdr3_nt: TGTGCCAGCAAACAGAGCTCCTACGAGCAGTACTTC
cdr3_aa: CASKQSSYEQYF

d_call: -
j_call: TRBJ1-5
v_call: TRBV19
clone_size: -
cdr3_nt: TGTGCCAGTAGTATATGGGGGACACCCCAGGGGAAGCAGCCCCAGCATTTT
cdr3_aa: CASSIWGTPQGKQPQHF

d_call: TRBD2
j_call: TRBJ2-3
v_call: TRBV4-1
clone_size: once
cdr3_nt: TGCGCCAGCAGCCAGAGCGGGACTAGCGGGAATACGCAGTATTTT
cdr3_aa: CASSQSGTSGNTQYF

d_call: TRBD2
j_call: TRBJ2-1
v_call: TRBV19
clone_size: few
cdr3_nt: TGTGCCAGTAGTATGACTAGCGGGAGGGCCTTTTGGAATGAGCAGTTCTTC
cdr3_aa: CASSMTSGRAFWNEQFF

d_call: TRBD2
j_call: TRBJ2-2
v_call: TRBV11-3
clone_size: few
cdr3_nt: TGTGCCAGCAGGTACAGCGGGAGTCAAACCGGGGAGCTGTTTTTT
cdr3_aa: CASRYSGSQTGELFF

d_call: -
j_call: TRBJ1-5
v_call: TRBV5-3
clone_size: -
cdr3_nt: TGTGCCAGAAGCCCCTTTGGAGAGAATAGCAATCAGCCCCAGCATTTT
cdr3_aa: CARSPFGENSNQPQHF

d_call: -
j_call: TRBJ1-6
v_call: TRBV25-1
clone_size: -
cdr3_nt: TGTGCCAGCAGTGAATGGGGCGGGGATTCACCCCTCCACTTT
cdr3_aa: CASSEWGGDSPLHF